A single sample gave rise to the 32 T cell receptor beta chains below, sequenced in a study of blood T cells in healthy people across ages. Together with a sample-barcoded 5' primer, a J-beta primer mix was included in a second PCR lasting about 6 to 11 cycles. TCRdb itself ran the 5' RACE reads through MiXCR, one entry per CDR3 protein. Found here are fewer than 2,000,000 distinct CDR3 sequences, about two fifths of them singletons; the top ten hold 23%. Specimen: blood. These receptors all come from a human donor in good health.

In this sample, this clonotype turned up a few times. Its ends do not fully match the called genes, so a read error is possible. V and J are TRBV5-1 and TRBJ2-1; D gene ambiguous. This CDR3 is 15 amino acids long. Germline V gene data show CDR1 as SGHRS and CDR2 as YFSETQ. CDR3 nucleotide sequence: TGTGCCAGCAGCTTAGATGGAGACTCCTACAATGAGCAGTTCTTC. Encoded protein: CASSLDGDSYNEQFF.

V gene TRBV28 combines with J gene TRBJ2-1; 11 bases are a match to TRBD2. CDR1 MDHEN and CDR2 SYDVKM come from the germline V gene. With 3 bases clipped from V and 7 bases from J, the junction kept 5 bases outside the gene matches. There are 15 residues in the CDR3. The CDR3 sequence is CASSFALAGGNEQFF. The CDR3 coding sequence is TGTGCCAGCAGTTTCGCCCTAGCGGGGGGTAATGAGCAGTTCTTC.

The V gene is TRBV15, the J gene TRBJ2-6; D not resolved. Deletions cut 1 base from V and 8 bases from J, with 9 bases between. Germline lookup yields CDR1 LNHNV and CDR2 YYDKDF (reference sequence). The CDR3 is 14 residues long. The chain's CDR3 is CATSRGQETNVLTF. The CDR3 DNA sequence: TGTGCCACCAGCAGAGGGCAGGAGACCAACGTCCTGACTTTC.

The chain joins TRBV29-1 to TRBJ1-1; TRBD1 is a possible D gene (5 bases). Trimming pared 7 bases from V and 6 bases from J, leaving 15 bases between. In germline, CDR1 is SQVTM, CDR2 ANQGSEA. This CDR3 spans 12 amino acids. The CDR3 coding sequence is TGCAGCGCCGGACAATCGGAAGCTGAAGCTTTCTTT. Translating it yields CSAGQSEAEAFF.

The chain combines TRBV11-2 with TRBJ2-5; no clear D. Trimming left V 4 bases short and J 7 bases short, with 10 bases between. This CDR3 has 12 residues. CDR1 and CDR2 from the germline V gene are SGHAT and FQNNGV. CDR3 bases: TGTGCCAGCAGCTGGGGTTCTGGGACCCAGTACTTC. It is translated as CASSWGSGTQYF.

The J gene is TRBJ1-2, the V gene TRBV27; TRBD1 is a possible D gene (5 bases). The V and J ends lost 6 bases and 4 bases respectively, with 15 bases between them. The CDR3 loop spans 14 amino acids. Germline V gives CDR1 MNHEY, CDR2 SMNVEV (reference sequence). CDR3 nucleotides: TGTGCCAGCAGCAGACAGAAAATTCCCTATGGCTACACCTTC. Encoded protein: CASSRQKIPYGYTF.

J is TRBJ2-7 and V is TRBV10-3; D is undetermined. V dropped 7 bases and J dropped 0 bases, with 13 bases sitting between them. This CDR3 has 14 amino acids. Germline V lookup: CDR1 ENHRY, CDR2 SYGVKD. The CDR3 is CAIKRHESSYEQYF. The CDR3 region has the DNA TGTGCCATCAAGAGGCATGAGAGCTCCTACGAGCAGTACTTC.

This chain uses TRBV10-3 with TRBJ2-7, with TRBD2 as a possible D gene (6 bases). Germline CDR1 is ENHRY and CDR2 is SYGVKD. The V and J ends lost 10 bases and 2 bases respectively, with 12 bases between them. The CDR3 length is 12 residues. This CDR3 is CATSGDPYEQYF. The DNA for the CDR3 is TGTGCCACCTCGGGGGACCCCTACGAGCAGTACTTC.

Here the CDR3 DNA reads TGTGCCAGCAGCCACCCCCATGGCCCGGGGGGGCTTGAGACCCAGTACTTC. It is translated as CASSHPHGPGGLETQYF. The gene calls are TRBV6-6 and TRBJ2-5; 8 bases agree with TRBD2. With V trimmed by 6 bases and J by 5 bases, 17 bases remained unmatched. Germline V gene sequence: CDR1 MNHNY, CDR2 SVGAGI (reference sequence). The CDR3 has 17 residues.

The chain is built from TRBV20-1 and TRBJ2-1, with TRBD2 matching over 11 bases. Germline CDR1 is DFQATT and CDR2 is SNEGSKA (reference sequence). The CDR3 runs 17 residues. V was clipped by 0 bases and J by 4 bases; unmatched bases: 8. The CDR3 region is CSARDLLAGGLYNEQFF. CDR3 coding DNA: TGCAGTGCTAGAGATCTTCTAGCGGGGGGCTTGTACAATGAGCAGTTCTTC.

The J gene is TRBJ2-5, the V gene TRBV6-5; 13 nucleotides line up with TRBD2. CDR3 length: 18 residues. Germline V lookup: CDR1 MNHEY, CDR2 SVGAGI. The J segment lost 5 bases and the V segment lost 2 bases, leaving 11 bases of the junction unmatched. CDR3 sequence (DNA): TGTGCCAGCAGTTACCCCGGGACTAGCGGGGCCATCCAGGAGACCCAGTACTTC. Protein sequence: CASSYPGTSGAIQETQYF.

A note on this clonotype: A read error may account for a junction end that differs from germline. In DNA, the CDR3 is TGTGTCAGCATACGGGGGAGAGAGGGTACCGGGGAGCTGTTTTTT. It is translated as CVSIRGREGTGELFF. The chain has TRBV7-2 and TRBJ2-2; D might be TRBD2 (6 bases). The length of the CDR3 is 15 residues. Germline CDR1 and CDR2: SGHTA and FQGNSA.

This clonotype was counted a few times. The chain joins TRBV4-3 to TRBJ2-7; the D is unclear. The CDR3 spans 14 residues. V gave up 0 bases and J gave up 5 bases, with 11 bases separating them. Per the germline V gene, CDR1 is LGHNA and CDR2 is YSLEER. The CDR3 nucleotides read TGCGCCAGCAGCCAAGATTGGAAGAGGCACGAGCAGTACTTC. Its translation: CASSQDWKRHEQYF.

This clonotype has a handful of counts. The chain recombines TRBV20-1 with TRBJ2-7; the D gene could be TRBD1 or TRBD2 (6 bases each). In germline, CDR1 is DFQATT, CDR2 SNEGSKA (reference sequence). Trimming stripped 4 bases from V and 7 bases from J, with 14 bases between. The CDR3 runs to 12 residues. CDR3 in amino acids: CSAKGGYNEQYF. The CDR3 DNA follows: TGCAGTGCTAAGGGGGGTTACAATGAGCAGTACTTC.

The chain joins TRBV5-1 to TRBJ1-4; 7 nucleotides line up with TRBD1. CDR1 and CDR2 from the germline V gene are SGHRS and YFSETQ. The CDR3 is 14 residues long. The J segment lost 11 bases and the V segment lost 6 bases, leaving 13 bases of the junction unmatched. The CDR3 DNA sequence: TGCGCCAGCACCAGGGGACAGCAAAGAGACAAACTGTTTTTT. Translating gives CASTRGQQRDKLFF.

The CDR3 nucleotides read TGTGCCAGCAGCTGGGGGACTAGCGGGGTACAAGAGACCCAGTACTTC. As protein: CASSWGTSGVQETQYF. The chain recombines TRBV7-3 with TRBJ2-5, with 13 positions matching TRBD2. The germline gives CDR1 SGHTA, CDR2 FQGTGA. The CDR3 is 16 residues long. V shed 4 bases and J 2 bases; nucleotides not matched to a gene: 4. Complete variable domain (other parts from reference TRBV7-3 and TRBJ2-5): GAGVSQTPSNKVTEKGKYVELRCDPISGHTALYWYRQSLGQGPEFLIYFQGTGAADDSGLPNDRFFAVRPEGSVSTLKIQRTERGDSAVYLCASSWGTSGVQETQYFGPGTRLLVL.

The CDR3 bases are TGTGCCAGCAGTTACTCTAGACCGGGCGAGCAGTTCTTC. Translation: CASSYSRPGEQFF. The chain employs TRBV6-6 and TRBJ2-1; D is ambiguous. Trimming pared 0 bases from V and 10 bases from J, leaving 10 bases between. The germline gives CDR1 MNHNY, CDR2 SVGAGI (reference sequence). The CDR3 is 13 residues long.

This chain links TRBV25-1 with TRBJ2-1; the D call may be TRBD1 or TRBD2 (5 bases each). The V gene lost 0 bases and the J gene lost 10 bases, with 10 bases spanning the gap. The germline V gene encodes CDR1 MGHDK and CDR2 SYGVNS. The CDR3 has 13 amino acids. The CDR3 sequence: CASSEYFWGEQFF. CDR3 sequence (DNA): TGTGCCAGCAGTGAATATTTTTGGGGGGAGCAGTTCTTC.

This chain connects TRBV4-1 to TRBJ2-7; a possible D gene is TRBD1 (6 bases). The J call may be wrong; the DNA end is better matched by TRBJ2-5. This CDR3 contains 17 residues. Germline CDR1 MGHRA, CDR2 YSYEKL. The CDR3 bases are TGCGCCAGCAGCCAAGGGACAGCCCGAAAACTGATAGAGACCCAGTACTTC. It specifies CASSQGTARKLIETQYF.

The chain joins TRBV4-2 to TRBJ2-5; 9 nucleotides match TRBD2. This CDR3 region has 17 residues. Germline V gene lookup returns CDR1 LGHNA and CDR2 YNFKEQ. V was clipped by 2 bases and J by 1 base; unmatched bases: 8. The CDR3 is CASSQRAGTSTQETQYF. The CDR3 DNA reads TGTGCCAGCAGCCAACGAGCCGGGACTAGCACCCAAGAGACCCAGTACTTC.

The chain uses TRBV3-1 and TRBJ1-5, with D maybe TRBD1 (5 bases). V was clipped by 1 base and J by 7 bases, with 14 bases between them. The CDR3 extends over 15 amino acids. From germline, CDR1 is LGHDT and CDR2 YNNKEL (reference sequence). CDR3 region: CASSQGRGEYQPQHF. CDR3 sequence (DNA): TGTGCCAGCAGCCAAGGCCGGGGGGAGTACCAGCCCCAGCATTTT.

The V and J genes are TRBV20-1 and TRBJ2-5; TRBD1 is a possible D gene (7 bases). Near its end, the DNA agrees better with TRBJ2-7, so the J call may be wrong. The CDR3 runs to 14 residues. Germline values: CDR1 DFQATT, CDR2 SNEGSKA (reference sequence). The CDR3 coding sequence is TGCAGTGCTAGTTCCAGGGGGGAACCCTACGAGCAGTACTTC. Its protein is CSASSRGEPYEQYF.

This rearrangement joins TRBV13 to TRBJ1-4; TRBD1 might be the D (5 bases). Looked up from germline, CDR1 is PRHDT and CDR2 is FYEKMQ (reference sequence). The CDR3 is 14 amino acids. Trimming removed 5 bases at V and 5 bases at J, with 12 bases between. The CDR3 region is CASSPSGRNEKLFF. The CDR3 DNA follows: TGTGCCAGCAGCCCATCAGGGCGAAATGAAAAACTGTTTTTT.

The chain recombines TRBV24-1 with TRBJ2-3; D is possibly TRBD1 (5 bases). Germline CDR1 KGHDR, CDR2 SFDVKD. The CDR3 spans 17 residues. The ends were cut back, 4 bases at V and 4 bases at J, with 20 bases in the middle. The CDR3: CATSDPWKRGFPDTQYF. CDR3 nucleotides: TGTGCCACCAGTGACCCCTGGAAAAGGGGTTTCCCAGATACGCAGTATTTT.

This clonotype has a handful of counts. This chain connects TRBV11-2 to TRBJ2-5, with D possibly matching TRBD1 (6 bases). Germline V gene sequence: CDR1 SGHAT, CDR2 FQNNGV. V lost 2 bases to trimming and J lost 11 bases, with 18 bases between them. The CDR3 runs to 14 residues. As DNA, the CDR3 is TGTGCCAGCAGCTTAATGTTGGGGGCGGAAGAGCAGTACTTC. This translates into CASSLMLGAEEQYF. Combining the CDR3 with reference TRBV11-2 and TRBJ2-5 gives the whole variable domain EAGVAQSPRYKIIEKRQSVAFWCNPISGHATLYWYQQILGQGPKLLIQFQNNGVVDDSQLPKDRFSAERLKGVDSTLKIQPAKLEDSAVYLCASSLMLGAEEQYFGPGTRLLVL.

The chain uses TRBV20-1 and TRBJ1-1, with D perhaps matching TRBD1 (5 bases). The CDR3 runs 14 residues. Trimming took off 2 bases at V and 1 base at J, with 11 bases between the two ends. Looked up from germline, CDR1 is DFQATT and CDR2 is SNEGSKA (reference sequence). CDR3 in DNA: TGCAGTGCTAGATTCGGACATTCGAACACTGAAGCTTTCTTT. Its translation is CSARFGHSNTEAFF.

This chain uses TRBV5-6 with TRBJ2-1; 13 bases line up with TRBD2. V trimming: 5 bases; J trimming: 7 bases; junction bases outside the gene matches: 6. The CDR3 sequence is 15 residues long. Germline V gene lookup returns CDR1 SGHDT and CDR2 YYEEEE. DNA for the CDR3: TGTGCCAGCAGACTACTAGCGGGGGGGCATAATGAGCAGTTCTTC. Encoded protein: CASRLLAGGHNEQFF. Looking up the rest from reference TRBV5-6 and TRBJ2-1 gives the full variable domain: DAGVTQSPTHLIKTRGQQVTLRCSPKSGHDTVSWYQQALGQGPQFIFQYYEEEERQRGNFPDRFSGHQFPNYSSELNVNALLLGDSALYLCASRLLAGGHNEQFFGPGTRLTVL.

This clonotype has at least ten counts. V gene TRBV29-1 combines with J gene TRBJ1-4, with 7 bases aligning to TRBD1. Germline V gives CDR1 SQVTM, CDR2 ANQGSEA. Trimming took 7 bases from V and 2 from J; bases not matched to a gene: 1. The CDR3 is 12 amino acids. CDR3 bases: TGCAGCGCGGGACAGACTAATGAAAAACTGTTTTTT. Translation gives CSAGQTNEKLFF.

The V gene is TRBV4-3, the J gene TRBJ1-2; D is possibly TRBD1 (6 bases). Germline CDR1 reads LGHNA; CDR2 reads YSLEER. Deletions cut 7 bases from V and 2 bases from J, with 20 bases between. The CDR3 is made up of 16 amino acids. CDR3 amino acids: CASNQGLLQGNYGYTF. The CDR3 DNA reads TGCGCCAGCAACCAGGGACTACTACAGGGAAACTATGGCTACACCTTC.

The genes are TRBV20-1 and TRBJ2-5; the match to TRBD1 covers 9 bases. CDR3 length: 13 residues. V was clipped by 3 bases and J by 5 bases; unmatched bases: 4. The germline V gene has CDR1 DFQATT and CDR2 SNEGSKA (reference sequence). CDR3 nucleotide sequence: TGCAGTGCTAGGGACAGGGGAACGGAGACCCAGTACTTC. This translates into CSARDRGTETQYF.

This clonotype was picked up a small number of times. Written as DNA, the CDR3 is TGTGCCAGCAGTCACCCTACGGTAATGAAGGACAGCTTTAACTATGGCTACACCTTC. Its protein is CASSHPTVMKDSFNYGYTF. The chain combines TRBV7-9 with TRBJ1-2; D is perhaps TRBD1 (6 bases). The CDR3 is made up of 19 amino acids. V dropped 6 bases and J dropped 1 base, with 27 bases sitting between them. CDR1 is SEHNR, CDR2 FQNEAQ, per germline (reference sequence).

V is TRBV7-2 and J is TRBJ2-1; the D gene could be TRBD1 or TRBD2 (5 bases each). V lost 4 bases to trimming and J lost 1 base, with 17 bases between them. CDR3 length: 17 residues. Germline V CDR1 and CDR2: SGHTA, FQGNSA. The CDR3 DNA sequence: TGTGCCAGCAGCTCTGGTCGTTGGGGGAGTTCCTACAATGAGCAGTTCTTC. Its translation is CASSSGRWGSSYNEQFF.